Listed below are T cell receptor beta chains from one sample, sequenced in a study of cytomegalovirus exposure and HLA in healthy donors. Sequencing was performed with immunoSEQ multiplex PCR; in TCRdb, only in-frame clones are kept and a portion is missing. The table includes nearly 80,000 clones, approximately 93% detected once. The sequenced material came from PBMCs. Receptors originate from a woman in her twenties or thirties in good health and CMV-seronegative. Both conserved end residues are part of each CDR3. A D gene is named only where the DNA matches it firmly. The size field is filled for only some rows; it gives once, few, many or a size class.

v_gene,j_gene,abundance,d_gene,CDR3aa,CDR3nt
TRBV13,TRBJ1-1,once,-,CASSFRSGRGNTEAFF,TGTGCCAGCAGCTTCCGTTCGGGGCGGGGGAACACTGAAGCTTTCTTT
TRBV6-1,TRBJ2-2,-,TRBD1,CASSPGTGRTGELFF,TGTGCCAGCAGTCCGGGGACAGGGAGAACCGGGGAGCTGTTTTTT
TRBV19,TRBJ1-2,-,TRBD1,CASSTHSGGQGNGYTF,TGTGCCAGTAGTACCCATAGTGGGGGACAGGGAAATGGCTACACCTTC
TRBV7-6,TRBJ1-3,once,-,CASSLDGGASPLSSGNTIYF,TGTGCCAGCAGCCTCGACGGGGGGGCCAGTCCCTTAAGCTCTGGAAACACCATATATTTT
TRBV19,TRBJ1-2,-,TRBD1,CAAYPGQGYGYTF,TGTGCCGCCTACCCGGGACAGGGCTATGGCTACACCTTC
TRBV27,TRBJ1-2,-,-,CASSSPGRGYGYTF,TGTGCCAGCAGTTCCCCCGGCAGGGGATATGGCTACACCTTC
TRBV7-8,TRBJ1-5,-,-,CASSLALVAGVPNNQPQHF,TGTGCCAGCAGCTTAGCGCTGGTGGCAGGGGTGCCTAACAATCAGCCCCAGCATTTT
TRBV7-7,TRBJ2-1,once,TRBD1,CASSLEGGHEQFF,TGTGCCAGCAGCTTAGAAGGGGGCCATGAGCAGTTCTTC
TRBV9,TRBJ2-2,-,TRBD2,CASSPRGTSGTTGELFF,TGTGCCAGCAGCCCCCGGGGGACTAGCGGGACCACCGGGGAGCTGTTTTTT
TRBV18,TRBJ2-3,-,TRBD2,CASSPPGLAGSTDTQYF,TGTGCCAGCTCACCTCCCGGACTAGCGGGCAGCACAGATACGCAGTATTTT
TRBV5-1,TRBJ1-1,-,TRBD1,CASSSPSDRAMNTEAFF,TGCGCCAGCAGCTCCCCCTCGGACAGGGCCATGAACACTGAAGCTTTCTTT
TRBV7-2,TRBJ2-1,-,TRBD2,CASSSSGGKEQFF,TGTGCCAGCAGCTCTAGCGGGGGGAAGGAGCAGTTCTTC
TRBV6-6,TRBJ2-3,-,TRBD1,CASRPGDRYTDTQYF,TGTGCCAGCAGACCCGGGGACAGATACACAGATACGCAGTATTTT
TRBV5-1,TRBJ2-1,-,-,CASSLVPGQGNTYNEQFF,TGCGCCAGCAGCTTGGTCCCTGGGCAGGGCAATACCTACAATGAGCAGTTCTTC
TRBV9,TRBJ2-1,-,TRBD2,CASSWGAGSYNEQFF,TGTGCCAGCAGCTGGGGAGCGGGATCCTACAATGAGCAGTTCTTC
TRBV7-8,TRBJ2-7,-,TRBD1,CASSSPGQGSYEQYF,TGTGCCAGCAGCTCCCCGGGACAGGGCTCCTACGAGCAGTACTTC
TRBV5-6,TRBJ1-2,-,-,CASSRSTINYGYTF,TGTGCCAGCAGCCGCAGTACGATAAACTATGGCTACACCTTC
TRBV5-4,TRBJ2-5,-,-,CASSFQETQYF,TGTGCCAGCAGCTTCCAGGAGACCCAGTACTTC
TRBV6-5,TRBJ1-1,-,-,CASRERGNTEAFF,TGTGCCAGCAGGGAAAGGGGGAACACTGAAGCTTTCTTT
TRBV18,TRBJ1-2,-,-,CASSPETLGLYGYTF,TGTGCCAGCTCACCGGAGACCCTCGGCCTCTATGGCTACACCTTC
TRBV6-5,TRBJ1-6,-,-,CAATRGRTNSPLHF,TGTGCCGCCACAAGGGGAAGAACTAATTCACCCCTCCACTTT
TRBV18,TRBJ2-3,-,-,CASSPPRAGSTDTQYF,TGTGCCAGCTCACCACCGAGGGCAGGTAGCACAGATACGCAGTATTTT
TRBV10-3,TRBJ1-2,-,-,CAISGGGPNYGYTF,TGTGCCATCAGTGGGGGGGGCCCCAACTATGGCTACACCTTC
TRBV30,TRBJ1-2,-,-,CAWSVLGGSGYTF,TGTGCCTGGAGTGTCTTGGGGGGGAGCGGCTACACCTTC
TRBV29-1,TRBJ1-1,-,-,CSVEAAEAFF,TGCAGCGTTGAAGCCGCTGAAGCTTTCTTT
TRBV28,TRBJ1-3,-,-,CASSPGWGNTIYF,TGTGCCAGCAGTCCCGGGTGGGGAAACACCATATATTTT
TRBV5-4,TRBJ2-3,-,-,CASSSRGGVTDTQYF,TGTGCCAGCAGCTCCCGCGGCGGGGTCACAGATACGCAGTATTTT
TRBV18,TRBJ1-5,-,-,CASSPASNQPQHF,TGTGCCAGCTCACCAGCTAGTAATCAGCCCCAGCATTTT
TRBV6-5,TRBJ1-2,-,-,CASSSRTFSGYTF,TGTGCCAGCAGTTCCCGGACATTTAGCGGCTACACCTTC
TRBV11-2,TRBJ2-7,-,-,CASSLVRAEITYEQYF,TGTGCCAGCAGCTTAGTCAGGGCAGAGATTACCTACGAGCAGTACTTC
TRBV28,TRBJ1-2,-,-,CASSSQPTGLNYGYTF,TGTGCCAGCAGTTCCCAACCTACAGGGCTTAACTATGGCTACACCTTC
TRBV14,TRBJ1-6,-,TRBD1,CASSQNRGTYNSPLHF,TGTGCCAGCAGCCAGAACAGGGGAACCTATAATTCACCCCTCCACTTT
TRBV4-2,TRBJ2-7,-,TRBD1,CASRPIGQETYEQYF,TGTGCCAGCAGACCCATAGGACAGGAGACCTACGAGCAGTACTTC
TRBV5-1,TRBJ2-1,-,TRBD2,CASSQPGLGYNEQFF,TGCGCCAGCAGCCAACCGGGACTAGGATACAATGAGCAGTTCTTC
TRBV4-2,TRBJ2-5,-,TRBD2,CASSQATSGAVAFQYF,TGTGCCAGCAGCCAAGCGACTAGCGGGGCCGTCGCGTTCCAGTACTTC
TRBV11-1,TRBJ2-5,once,-,CASSPWSTETQETQYF,TGTGCCAGCAGCCCCTGGTCGACAGAAACTCAAGAGACCCAGTACTTC
TRBV7-2,TRBJ1-5,-,-,CASSLRGYQPQHF,TGTGCCAGCAGCTTGCGGGGGTATCAGCCCCAGCATTTT
TRBV27,TRBJ1-4,-,-,CASSSPTKSGGKLFF,TGTGCCAGCAGTTCCCCGACAAAATCGGGAGGAAAACTGTTTTTT
TRBV9,TRBJ2-1,-,-,CASSRGNEQFF,TGTGCCAGCAGCCGGGGGAATGAGCAGTTCTTC
TRBV28,TRBJ2-5,-,-,CASSPTQGETQYF,TGTGCCAGCAGTCCGACTCAGGGGGAGACCCAGTACTTC
TRBV4-2,TRBJ2-1,-,-,CASSQDLGDEQFF,TGTGCCAGCAGCCAAGATCTCGGAGATGAGCAGTTCTTC
TRBV28,TRBJ2-5,few,TRBD1,CASRHQGALLQETQYF,TGTGCCAGCAGACATCAGGGGGCCCTCCTTCAAGAGACCCAGTACTTC
TRBV5-1,TRBJ2-3,once,TRBD1,CASTTGELNTDTQYF,TGCGCCAGCACCACAGGGGAACTTAACACAGATACGCAGTATTTT
TRBV9,TRBJ2-1,-,TRBD2,CASSVGLVGRGGNEQFF,TGTGCCAGCAGCGTAGGCCTCGTGGGGAGGGGAGGCAATGAGCAGTTCTTC
TRBV7-2,TRBJ1-2,-,TRBD1,CASSSHGPTGAVSLGYTF,TGTGCCAGCAGCTCCCATGGACCGACAGGGGCAGTTTCGTTAGGCTACACCTTC
TRBV29-1,TRBJ2-3,-,-,CSVPDRDTQYF,TGCAGCGTGCCAGACAGAGATACGCAGTATTTT
TRBV27,TRBJ2-7,-,TRBD1,CASSSRGLYEQYF,TGTGCCAGCAGTTCAAGGGGGCTATACGAGCAGTACTTC
TRBV30,TRBJ2-1,-,-,CAWTKTGNEQFF,TGTGCCTGGACCAAGACGGGCAATGAGCAGTTCTTC
TRBV7-9,TRBJ2-7,-,-,CASSSRGHSYEQYF,TGTGCCAGCAGCTCCCGTGGACACAGCTACGAGCAGTACTTC
TRBV5-1,TRBJ2-7,-,-,CASSLAVAANEQYF,TGCGCCAGCAGCTTGGCCGTGGCGGCGAACGAGCAGTACTTC
TRBV5-8,TRBJ1-2,-,-,CASSLSGVGVYGYTF,TGTGCCAGCAGCCTTAGCGGGGTCGGGGTCTATGGCTACACCTTC
TRBV9,TRBJ2-1,-,-,CASSVDRDTSYNEQFF,TGTGCCAGCAGCGTGGACCGGGACACCTCCTACAATGAGCAGTTCTTC
TRBV11-1,TRBJ1-3,-,-,CASSSRQLSGNTIYF,TGTGCCAGCAGCTCCCGACAGCTCTCTGGAAACACCATATATTTT
TRBV7-2,TRBJ1-2,-,TRBD1,CASSFPGGRGGYTF,TGTGCCAGCAGCTTCCCAGGGGGACGAGGTGGCTACACCTTC
TRBV9,TRBJ2-2,few,TRBD2,CASSPGGETGELFF,TGTGCCAGCAGCCCTGGGGGGGAGACCGGGGAGCTGTTTTTT